This T cell receptor (beta chain) was found in a study of response to subunit inactivated influenza vaccine. TCRdb called the RT-PCR reads again in MiXCR, with one record for every CDR3 protein. The table has about 570,000 distinct CDR3 sequences, approximately 11% seen once; the top ten hold 11%. These data also formed part of another study, on T cells expressing NK-cell markers. As reported in that work: UMI-tagged 5'RACE template switching yielded the TCR beta cDNA. HCMV seropositivity characterized most of the eight sequenced donors, and seronegativity one.

The sequences come from PBMCs from blood, collected on the day of vaccination. This TCR came from a man aged 45 to 65 who received an inactivated influenza vaccine.

The CDR3 here is CASSLDRVRAGELFF. CDR3 nucleotides: TGTGCCAGCAGCTTGGACAGGGTTCGGGCCGGGGAGCTGTTTTTT. The chain joins TRBV7-2 to TRBJ2-2, with 8 nucleotides matching TRBD1. V shed 3 bases and J 6 bases; nucleotides not matched to a gene: 6. The CDR3 is 15 amino acids. Germline loops: CDR1 SGHTA, CDR2 FQGNSA. The complete variable domain, with remaining parts taken from reference TRBV7-2 and TRBJ2-2, reads GAGVSQSPSNKVTEKGKDVELRCDPISGHTALYWYRQSLGQGLEFLIYFQGNSAPDKSGLPSDRFSAERTGGSVSTLTIQRTQQEDSAVYLCASSLDRVRAGELFFGEGSRLTVL.